This TCR beta chain appears in the sequencing data of a study of regulatory T cells in long-lasting Graves disease. Study results and caveats: Blood alone, not thyroid tissue, was studied.

This clonotype showed up many times. The antigen is unknown. The CDR3 consists of 13 residues. CDR1 and CDR2 from the germline V gene are DFQATT and SNEGSKA (reference sequence). Trimming removed 4 bases from V and 0 bases from J, with 7 bases in between. The time point: newly diagnosed GD, antithyroid drugs for less than 3 months. Preparation of the TCR library used RNA extracted from PBMCs. HTBI primers from iRepertoire and Arm-PCR of CDR3 regions yielded the TCR beta libraries. Via MiXCR, TCRdb re-called the multiplex PCR reads, giving one row per CDR3 protein. The profile shows 550,000 to 700,000 distinct CDR3 sequences, 15% to 20% of them singletons. This sample was shared with a second study, whose subject was T cells in Graves' hyperthyroidism and ophthalmopathy. That study adds: The majority of expanded thyroid clonotypes above 0.001 also appeared in blood. The model forecast ophthalmopathy, anticipating it by a median about 7 months before onset.

J is TRBJ2-1 and V is TRBV20-1; no clear D. The clonotype was recovered from a man between 18 and 35 years old with Graves disease. Sequenced here: peripheral blood mononuclear cells (PBMCs), sampled at new diagnosis, from a patient treated with antithyroid drugs. As DNA, the CDR3 is TGCAGTGCTACCCCGAGCTCCTACAATGAGCAGTTCTTC. Residues: CSATPSSYNEQFF.